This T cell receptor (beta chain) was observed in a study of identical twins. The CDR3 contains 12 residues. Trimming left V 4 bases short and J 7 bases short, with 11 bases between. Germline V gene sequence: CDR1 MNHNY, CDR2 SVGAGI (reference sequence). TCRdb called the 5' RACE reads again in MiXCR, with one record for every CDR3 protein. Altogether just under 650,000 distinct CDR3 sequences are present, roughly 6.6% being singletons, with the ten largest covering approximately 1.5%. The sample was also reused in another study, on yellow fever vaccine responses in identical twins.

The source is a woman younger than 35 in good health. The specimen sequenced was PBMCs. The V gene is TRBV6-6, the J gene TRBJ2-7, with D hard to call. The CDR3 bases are TGTGCCAGCAGTTCGATGGGTTGGGAGCAGTACGTC. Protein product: CASSSMGWEQYV.